This T cell receptor (beta chain) was found in a study of control samples from healthy donors and cancer patients. The V gene lost 7 bases and the J gene lost 3 bases, with 15 bases spanning the gap. Germline V gene data show CDR1 as MNHEY and CDR2 as SVGAGI. The CDR3 has 14 residues. The data were produced by immunoSEQ multiplex PCR, yet TCRdb's version contains in-frame clones alone and is incomplete. The sample has 100,000 or so clones, about 86% seen once. V is TRBV6-5 and J is TRBJ1-1; D uncertain. This TCR was sampled from a woman aged 45-65 years in good health. The sample comprised blood. For the CDR3, the DNA is TGTGCCAGCACAGTACGGGAGGGATACACTGAAGCTTTCTTT. This translates into CASTVREGYTEAFF.